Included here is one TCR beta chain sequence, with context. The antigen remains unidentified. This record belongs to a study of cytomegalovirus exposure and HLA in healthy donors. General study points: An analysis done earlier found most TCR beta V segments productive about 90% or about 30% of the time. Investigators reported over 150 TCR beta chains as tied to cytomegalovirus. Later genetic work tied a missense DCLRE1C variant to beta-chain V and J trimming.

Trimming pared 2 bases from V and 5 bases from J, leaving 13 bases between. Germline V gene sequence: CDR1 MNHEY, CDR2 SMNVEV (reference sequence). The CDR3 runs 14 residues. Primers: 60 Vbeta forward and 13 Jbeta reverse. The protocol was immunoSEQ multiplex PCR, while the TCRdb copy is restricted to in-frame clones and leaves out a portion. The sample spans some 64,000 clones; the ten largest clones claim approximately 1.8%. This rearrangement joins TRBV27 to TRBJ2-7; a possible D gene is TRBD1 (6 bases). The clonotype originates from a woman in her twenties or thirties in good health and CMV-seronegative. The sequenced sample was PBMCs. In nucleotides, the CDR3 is TGTGCCAGCAGTTTAGCCCCCAGGGGCCACGAGCAGTACTTC. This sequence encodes CASSLAPRGHEQYF.